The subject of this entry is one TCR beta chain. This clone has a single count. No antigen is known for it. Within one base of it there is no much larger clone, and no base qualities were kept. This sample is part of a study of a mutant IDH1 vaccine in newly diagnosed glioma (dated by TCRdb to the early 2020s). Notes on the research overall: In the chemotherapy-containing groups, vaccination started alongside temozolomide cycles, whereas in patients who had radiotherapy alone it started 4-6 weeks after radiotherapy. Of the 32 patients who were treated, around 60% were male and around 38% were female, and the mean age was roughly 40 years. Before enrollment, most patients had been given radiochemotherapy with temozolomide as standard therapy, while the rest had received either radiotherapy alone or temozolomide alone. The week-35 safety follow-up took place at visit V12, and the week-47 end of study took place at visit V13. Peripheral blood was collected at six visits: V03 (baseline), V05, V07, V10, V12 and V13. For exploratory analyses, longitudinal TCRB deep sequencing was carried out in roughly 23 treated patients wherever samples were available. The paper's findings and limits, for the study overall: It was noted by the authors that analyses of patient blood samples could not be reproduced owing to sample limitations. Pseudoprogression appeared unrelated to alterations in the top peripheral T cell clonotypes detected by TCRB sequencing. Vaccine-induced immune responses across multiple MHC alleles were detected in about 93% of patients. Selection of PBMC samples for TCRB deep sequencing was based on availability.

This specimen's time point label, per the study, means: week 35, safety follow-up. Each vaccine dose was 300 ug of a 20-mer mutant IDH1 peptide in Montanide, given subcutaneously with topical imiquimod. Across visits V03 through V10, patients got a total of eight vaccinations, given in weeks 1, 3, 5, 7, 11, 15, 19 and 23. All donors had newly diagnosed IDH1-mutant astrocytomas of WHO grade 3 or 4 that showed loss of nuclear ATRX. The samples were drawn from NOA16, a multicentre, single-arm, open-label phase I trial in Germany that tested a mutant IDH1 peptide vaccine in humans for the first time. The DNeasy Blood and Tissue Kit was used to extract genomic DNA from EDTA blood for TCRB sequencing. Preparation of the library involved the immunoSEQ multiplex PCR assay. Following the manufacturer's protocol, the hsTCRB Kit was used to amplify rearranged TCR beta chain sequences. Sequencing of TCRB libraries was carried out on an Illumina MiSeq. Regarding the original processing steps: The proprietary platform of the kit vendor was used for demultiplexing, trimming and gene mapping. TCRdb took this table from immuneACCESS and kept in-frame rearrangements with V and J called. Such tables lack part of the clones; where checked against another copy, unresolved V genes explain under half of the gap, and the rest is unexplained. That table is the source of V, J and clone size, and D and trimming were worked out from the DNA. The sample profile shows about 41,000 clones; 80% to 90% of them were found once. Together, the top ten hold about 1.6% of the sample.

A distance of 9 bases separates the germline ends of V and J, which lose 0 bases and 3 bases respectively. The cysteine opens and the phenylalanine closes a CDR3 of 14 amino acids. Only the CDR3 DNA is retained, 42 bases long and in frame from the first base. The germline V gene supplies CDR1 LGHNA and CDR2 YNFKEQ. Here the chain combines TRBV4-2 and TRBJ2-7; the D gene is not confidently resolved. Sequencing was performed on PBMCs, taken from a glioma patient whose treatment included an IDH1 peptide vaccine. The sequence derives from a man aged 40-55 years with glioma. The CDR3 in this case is CASSQEEGGYEQYF. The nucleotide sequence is TGTGCCAGCAGCCAAGAGGAAGGTGGCTACGAGCAGTACTTC.